Below are 25 T cell receptor beta chains sequenced from a single sample in a study of blood T cell repertoires in COVID-19. Data came from immunoSEQ multiplex PCR; TCRdb stores just in-frame clones and leaves some out. The repertoire holds some 190,000 clones, with 82% as singletons. Input material: peripheral blood. Receptors were obtained from a woman in her sixties with COVID-19, enrolled during active disease.

This clone has just one count. The J gene is TRBJ1-5, the V gene TRBV27, with a weak D call TRBD1 (6 bases). Germline values: CDR1 MNHEY, CDR2 SMNVEV (reference sequence). V gave up 5 bases and J gave up 5 bases, with 10 bases separating them. The CDR3 spans 13 residues. CDR3 residues: CASSDQGYQPQHF. CDR3 in DNA: TGTGCCAGCAGTGATCAGGGGTATCAGCCCCAGCATTTT.

A few counts support this clone. This chain connects TRBV6-2 or TRBV6-3 to TRBJ1-2; D is perhaps TRBD1 (6 bases). Germline V gene sequence: CDR1 MNHEY, CDR2 SVGEGT. The germline V and J ends were trimmed by 6 bases and 0 bases, with 14 bases remaining between them. This CDR3 comprises 15 residues. CDR3 nucleotides: TGTGCCAGCAGCTCAGGACAGCCTCCTAACTATGGCTACACCTTC. Its protein product is CASSSGQPPNYGYTF.

This clone was seen a few times. The V and J genes are TRBV9 and TRBJ2-3, with D hard to call. This CDR3 is built from 14 residues. Trimming stripped 4 bases from V and 0 bases from J, with 9 bases between. Germline CDR1 is SGDLS and CDR2 is YYNGEE. The CDR3 reads CASSLLPSTDTQYF. DNA for the CDR3: TGTGCCAGCAGCCTCCTTCCGAGCACAGATACGCAGTATTTT.

V gene TRBV6-1 combines with J gene TRBJ2-7, with TRBD2 as a possible D gene (5 bases). There are 14 residues in the CDR3. V lost 0 bases, J lost 3 bases, and 9 bases lay in between. CDR1 is MNHNS and CDR2 is SASEGT in the germline V gene. This CDR3 reads CASSEAGGLYEQYF. CDR3 coding DNA: TGTGCCAGCAGTGAAGCGGGCGGGCTCTACGAGCAGTACTTC.

The chain couples TRBV5-1 to TRBJ2-1, with D perhaps matching TRBD1 (6 bases). The germline V gene encodes CDR1 SGHRS and CDR2 YFSETQ. The CDR3 contains 16 residues. Trimming pared 1 base from V and 6 bases from J, leaving 17 bases between. The CDR3 is CASSLNGEGGRNEQFF. The CDR3, as DNA: TGCGCCAGCAGCTTGAATGGAGAAGGGGGTCGCAATGAGCAGTTCTTC.

The chain carries TRBV5-4 and TRBJ2-3, with 7 bases fitting TRBD1. The J segment lost 2 bases and the V segment lost 4 bases, leaving 10 bases of the junction unmatched. The CDR3 extends over 16 amino acids. Looked up from germline, CDR1 is SGHNT and CDR2 is YYREEE (reference sequence). In nucleotides, the CDR3 is TGTGCCAGCAGCACGAGCCGGGACAGACACACAGATACGCAGTATTTT. Protein: CASSTSRDRHTDTQYF.

CDR3 DNA: TGTGCCAGCTCCTCAGCAACAGACAGGCTCAACAATGAGCAGTTCTTC. It encodes CASSSATDRLNNEQFF. The rearrangement joins TRBV18 to TRBJ2-1, with D possibly TRBD1 on 6 matching bases. Germline CDR1 reads KGHSH; CDR2 reads LQKENI. This CDR3 region has 16 residues. The V end was cut by 6 bases, the J end by 5 bases, with 20 bases between.

The chain recombines TRBV5-1 with TRBJ2-1; 12 bases fit TRBD1. The CDR3 contains 18 residues. V shed 2 bases and J 6 bases; nucleotides not matched to a gene: 12. Germline V CDR1 and CDR2: SGHRS, YFSETQ. The CDR3 DNA is TGCGCCAGCAGCTTCCACTCGTGGGACAGGGGGCGAGGCAATGAGCAGTTCTTC. It specifies CASSFHSWDRGRGNEQFF. The full variable domain, with the rest looked up from reference TRBV5-1 and TRBJ2-1, is KAGVTQTPRYLIKTRGQQVTLSCSPISGHRSVSWYQQTPGQGLQFLFEYFSETQRNKGNFPGRFSGRQFSNSRSEMNVSTLELGDSALYLCASSFHSWDRGRGNEQFFGPGTRLTVL.

V usage is TRBV27 and J usage is TRBJ2-2; 7 bases match TRBD1. CDR3 length equals 17 residues. The junction had 4 bases not matched to a gene; V was cut back by 0 bases and J by 0 bases. Germline V CDR1 and CDR2: MNHEY, SMNVEV (reference sequence). CDR3 nucleotide sequence: TGTGCCAGCAGTTTATCCTGGACAGGCGCGAACACCGGGGAGCTGTTTTTT. The encoded protein is CASSLSWTGANTGELFF.

The chain links TRBV28 to TRBJ2-2, with 14 bases that match TRBD2. The CDR3 sequence is 16 residues long. With V trimmed by 5 bases and J by 7 bases, 6 bases remained unmatched. The germline V gene encodes CDR1 MDHEN and CDR2 SYDVKM. The CDR3 bases are TGTGCCAGCAGTCTAGGACTAGCGGGAGGTGACGGGGAGCTGTTTTTT. This gives the protein CASSLGLAGGDGELFF.

This sequence joins TRBV10-3 and TRBJ2-2; D gene ambiguous. This CDR3 spans 14 amino acids. Trimming pared 1 base from V and 2 bases from J, leaving 5 bases between. CDR1 and CDR2 from the germline V gene are ENHRY and SYGVKD. CDR3 DNA: TGTGCCATCAGTGAGTTAGCTAACACCGGGGAGCTGTTTTTT. Its protein product is CAISELANTGELFF.

Remarks on this clone: Relative to the germline gene, one junction end is altered; a read error may explain this. Different DNA sequences within this sample yield the same CDR3. The V and J genes are TRBV7-2 and TRBJ2-6; TRBD1 matches 9 bases. In germline, CDR1 is SGHTA, CDR2 FQGNSA. The length of the CDR3 is 17 residues. As DNA, the CDR3 is TGTGCCAGCAGACCCGACAGGGGGGGCGCTGGGGCCAACGTCCTAACTTTC. Translation: CASRPDRGGAGANVLTF.

The chain carries TRBV28 and TRBJ1-6; D is perhaps TRBD1 (5 bases). The germline V gene encodes CDR1 MDHEN and CDR2 SYDVKM. The ends were cut back, 5 bases at V and 8 bases at J, with 19 bases in the middle. The CDR3 totals 16 residues. CDR3 sequence reads: CASSRGFGRGDSPLHF. The CDR3 region has the DNA TGTGCCAGCAGTCGGGGGTTTGGTAGGGGAGATTCACCCCTCCACTTT.

The chain has TRBV9 and TRBJ1-1; no firm D call. Germline V lookup: CDR1 SGDLS, CDR2 YYNGEE. Trimming removed 4 bases from V and 0 bases from J, with 16 bases in between. This CDR3 contains 16 residues. CDR3 sequence: CASSPRPSVMNTEAFF. The DNA of the CDR3 is TGTGCCAGCAGCCCCCGTCCCTCTGTTATGAACACTGAAGCTTTCTTT.

J is TRBJ1-3 and V is TRBV3-1 (or the pseudogene TRBV3-2); TRBD1 might be the D (6 bases). The CDR3 runs to 16 residues. Germline CDR1 is LGHDT and CDR2 is YNNKEL (reference sequence). Trimming removed 4 bases from V and 1 base from J, with 14 bases in between. CDR3 protein: CASSLAPRGSGNTIYF. The DNA for the CDR3 is TGTGCCAGCAGCCTCGCGCCGAGGGGGTCTGGAAACACCATATATTTT.

The chain uses TRBV9 and TRBJ2-3; D gene ambiguous. Germline-derived CDR1 and CDR2 are SGDLS and YYNGEE. The CDR3 is made up of 14 amino acids. Trimming took 3 bases from V and 1 from J, leaving 9 bases between them. The CDR3: CASSAGPRTDTQYF. CDR3 DNA sequence: TGTGCCAGCAGCGCCGGTCCCCGCACAGATACGCAGTATTTT.

The rearrangement joins TRBV25-1 to TRBJ2-1; maybe TRBD2 (6 bases). The germline V gene has CDR1 MGHDK and CDR2 SYGVNS. CDR3 length: 15 amino acids. V lost 0 bases to trimming and J lost 4 bases, with 10 bases between them. As DNA, the CDR3 is TGTGCCAGCAGTGAATATAGGGGAGGTTACAATGAGCAGTTCTTC. Protein product: CASSEYRGGYNEQFF.

V and J are TRBV18 and TRBJ2-1; TRBD2 matches 10 bases. In germline, CDR1 is KGHSH, CDR2 LQKENI. This CDR3 contains 14 residues. V lost 6 bases and J lost 5; bases outside the gene matches: 4. CDR3 DNA sequence: TGTGCCAGCTCGCCCGGGACTAGCGACAATGAGCAGTTCTTC. Translating it yields CASSPGTSDNEQFF. The full variable domain, rest sourced from reference TRBV18 and TRBJ2-1, is NAGVMQNPRHLVRRRGQEARLRCSPMKGHSHVYWYRQLPEEGLKFMVYLQKENIIDESGMPKERFSAEFPKEGPSILRIQQVVRGDSAAYFCASSPGTSDNEQFFGPGTRLTVL.

The chain employs TRBV9 and TRBJ1-3; tentative D call: TRBD1 (5 bases). The ends were cut back, 4 bases at V and 11 bases at J, with 10 bases in the middle. The CDR3 consists of 11 residues. The germline gives CDR1 SGDLS, CDR2 YYNGEE. The CDR3 loop reads CASSSKGAIYF. In DNA form, the CDR3 reads TGTGCCAGCAGCTCAAAAGGGGCCATATATTTT.

The chain carries TRBV9 and TRBJ2-6; maybe TRBD2 (5 bases). Trimming shortened V by 6 bases and J by 0 bases, and 10 bases separated the two germline ends. Germline loops: CDR1 SGDLS, CDR2 YYNGEE. The CDR3 extends over 15 amino acids. The DNA for the CDR3 is TGTGCCAGCACCCGCGGGCCCTCTGGGGCCAACGTCCTGACTTTC. Its translation is CASTRGPSGANVLTF.

This chain links TRBV6-5 with TRBJ1-5; D remains ambiguous. The CDR3 has 12 amino acids. With 6 bases removed from V and 11 bases from J, the gap between germline ends came to 14 bases. The germline V gene has CDR1 MNHEY and CDR2 SVGAGI. The CDR3 coding sequence is TGTGCCAGCAGCACCCCTACCCGGGCCCAGCATTTT. It codes for CASSTPTRAQHF.

This sequence joins TRBV13 and TRBJ1-1; 7 bases are shared with TRBD1. Germline V CDR1 and CDR2: PRHDT, FYEKMQ (reference sequence). This CDR3 spans 14 amino acids. The V and J ends lost 4 bases and 0 bases, in that order; junction bases with no gene match: 2. CDR3 coding DNA: TGTGCCAGCAGCTGGGGGACAGTGAACACTGAAGCTTTCTTT. This gives the protein CASSWGTVNTEAFF.

The V call is TRBV2, the J call TRBJ1-2; D gene uncertain. This CDR3 contains 13 residues. Germline V CDR1 and CDR2: SNHLY, FYNNEI. V lost 5 bases to trimming and J lost 6 bases, with 13 bases between them. CDR3 DNA: TGTGCCAGCAGTCGACCAGGAACCGATGGCTACACCTTC. Residues: CASSRPGTDGYTF.

The rearrangement uses TRBV2 and TRBJ2-1, with 12 positions matching TRBD2. V shed 7 bases, J shed 7 bases, and the junction held 8 bases outside the gene matches. The CDR3 runs to 15 residues. The V gene's germline CDR1 is SNHLY and CDR2 FYNNEI. In nucleotides, the CDR3 is TGTGCCAGCAATAGACTAGCGGGAGCGGATAATGAGCAGTTCTTC. This gives the protein CASNRLAGADNEQFF.

The V and J genes are TRBV14 and TRBJ1-2; D unclear. The CDR3 runs to 15 residues. Looked up from germline, CDR1 is SGHDN and CDR2 is FVKESK. Trimming took 0 bases from V and 6 from J, leaving 14 bases between them. DNA for the CDR3: TGTGCCAGCAGCCAAGATATTCAACTTAAAGATGGCTACACCTTC. This sequence encodes CASSQDIQLKDGYTF.